The 20 T cell receptor beta chains reported below all come from one sample, sequenced in a study of cytomegalovirus exposure and HLA in healthy donors. Only in-frame clones appear in the TCRdb table, and some are missing; sequencing was by immunoSEQ multiplex PCR. The table includes about 130,000 clones, about nine tenths detected once. Sequenced: PBMCs. The receptors originated from a man younger than 40 in good health and CMV-seronegative.

The chain links TRBV15 to TRBJ2-7, with 10 bases matching TRBD1. The CDR3 runs 16 residues. The ends lost 1 base at V and 0 bases at J; junction bases unmatched: 3. Germline CDR1 is LNHNV and CDR2 is YYDKDF (reference sequence). The CDR3 sequence: CATSRGGDRGSYEQYF. CDR3 nucleotide sequence: TGTGCCACCAGCAGAGGGGGGGACAGGGGCTCCTACGAGCAGTACTTC. The whole variable domain, filled in from reference TRBV15 and TRBJ2-7, reads DAMVIQNPRYQVTQFGKPVTLSCSQTLNHNVMYWYQQKSSQAPKLLFHYYDKDFNNEADTPDNFQSRRPNTSFCFLDIRSPGLGDTAMYLCATSRGGDRGSYEQYFGPGTRLTVT.

The chain is built from TRBV30 and TRBJ1-5; TRBD1 aligns across 7 bases. Germline assignment: CDR1 GTSNPN and CDR2 SVGIG (reference sequence). The junction had 2 bases not matched to a gene; V was cut back by 5 bases and J by 1 base. This CDR3 region has 13 residues. The CDR3 loop is CAWSTGSNQPQHF. CDR3 in DNA: TGTGCCTGGTCGACAGGGAGCAATCAGCCCCAGCATTTT.

The chain joins TRBV5-3 to TRBJ2-3, with D possibly TRBD2 on 6 matching bases. TRBV5-3 is placed among ORFs of uncertain function. The CDR3 consists of 14 residues. Trimming shortened V by 4 bases and J by 1 base, and 10 bases separated the two germline ends. CDR3 in amino acids: CARSQRDCTDTQYF. CDR3 sequence (DNA): TGTGCCAGAAGCCAAAGGGACTGCACAGATACGCAGTATTTT.

The chain links TRBV6-1 to TRBJ1-5; unclear D gene. Germline CDR1 is MNHNS and CDR2 is SASEGT. Trimming stripped 5 bases from V and 6 bases from J, with 5 bases between. The CDR3 loop spans 11 amino acids. The CDR3 loop is CASSNGQPQHF. The DNA of the CDR3 is TGTGCCAGCAGTAACGGTCAGCCCCAGCATTTT.

V gene TRBV10-3 combines with J gene TRBJ1-1; no clear D. CDR1 ENHRY and CDR2 SYGVKD come from the germline V gene. There are 13 residues in the CDR3. Trimming took off 6 bases at V and 0 bases at J, with 8 bases between the two ends. This CDR3 reads CAIRGPLNTEAFF. CDR3 nucleotides: TGTGCCATCAGGGGCCCATTGAACACTGAAGCTTTCTTT.

The J gene is TRBJ2-2, the V gene TRBV5-6; D perhaps matches TRBD2 (6 bases). Per the germline V gene, CDR1 is SGHDT and CDR2 is YYEEEE. The CDR3 sequence is 16 residues long. Between the trimmed V and J ends, which lost 0 bases and 6 bases, there was a span of 15 bases. CDR3 in amino acids: CASSLVKRVDPGELFF. CDR3 nucleotide sequence: TGTGCCAGCAGCTTGGTTAAGCGGGTAGATCCCGGGGAGCTGTTTTTT.

The rearrangement joins TRBV25-1 to TRBJ1-1; D is unresolved. CDR3 length equals 15 residues. CDR1 and CDR2 (germline): MGHDK, SYGVNS. The V gene lost 3 bases and the J gene lost 1 base, with 12 bases spanning the gap. The DNA of the CDR3 is TGTGCCAGCAGTGATTCCCGTTATAGGAACACTGAAGCTTTCTTT. It is translated as CASSDSRYRNTEAFF.

The CDR3 DNA reads TGTGCCAGCAGGGGAGCCGGGACAGGGGGCCAAAACATTCAGTACTTC. Translating it yields CASRGAGTGGQNIQYF. The V and J genes are TRBV27 and TRBJ2-4; 12 bases line up with TRBD1. The V gene end was trimmed by 6 bases and the J gene end by 5 bases; junction bases not matched to a gene: 8. This CDR3 has 16 amino acids. Looked up from germline, CDR1 is MNHEY and CDR2 is SMNVEV (reference sequence).

This clone was seen just once. This chain uses TRBV6-5 with TRBJ1-2; possible D gene TRBD1, 6 bases. This CDR3 has 15 amino acids. Deletions cut 2 bases from V and 5 bases from J, with 15 bases between. Germline V gene data show CDR1 as MNHEY and CDR2 as SVGAGI. CDR3 sequence: CASSYRPDRRYGYTF. The DNA for the CDR3 is TGTGCCAGCAGTTACCGACCTGACAGGCGGTATGGCTACACCTTC.

V is TRBV2 and J is TRBJ1-2; D may be TRBD1 (5 bases). Per germline, CDR1 SNHLY and CDR2 FYNNEI. V was trimmed by 8 bases and J by 3 bases, leaving 10 bases between them. There are 12 residues in the CDR3. The DNA of the CDR3 is TGTGCCAGCGACAGTACGTACTATGGCTACACCTTC. Its protein product is CASDSTYYGYTF.

The chain recombines TRBV6-1 with TRBJ2-5; 9 bases align to TRBD2. The J segment lost 4 bases and the V segment lost 1 base, leaving 7 bases of the junction unmatched. The CDR3 is 16 residues long. Germline V CDR1 and CDR2: MNHNS, SASEGT. The CDR3 loop reads CASSEGIAGERETQYF. CDR3 DNA sequence: TGTGCCAGCAGTGAAGGGATAGCGGGAGAACGAGAGACCCAGTACTTC.

The V gene is TRBV5-1, the J gene TRBJ2-5; 7 nucleotides match TRBD2. The J segment lost 5 bases and the V segment lost 0 bases, leaving 7 bases of the junction unmatched. This CDR3 has 15 amino acids. Per germline, CDR1 SGHRS and CDR2 YFSETQ. In nucleotides, the CDR3 is TGCGCCAGCAGCTTGGAAGCGCGGGAGAGGGAGACCCAGTACTTC. It translates to CASSLEARERETQYF.

The rearrangement uses TRBV30 and TRBJ1-3, with D perhaps TRBD1 (5 bases). The V and J ends lost 2 bases and 4 bases respectively, with 9 bases between them. CDR1 is GTSNPN and CDR2 is SVGIG in the germline V gene (reference sequence). This CDR3 has 13 residues. CDR3 DNA: TGTGCCTGGAGTTGGGGGGGAGGAAACACCATATATTTT. Translated: CAWSWGGGNTIYF.

The chain employs TRBV27 and TRBJ1-2; possible D gene TRBD1, 5 bases. Trimming removed 4 bases at V and 3 bases at J, with 9 bases between. The CDR3 is made up of 13 amino acids. The germline CDR1 and CDR2 sequences are MNHEY and SMNVEV (reference sequence). The CDR3 DNA sequence: TGTGCCAGCAGTTATGGGACTGACTATGGCTACACCTTC. Residues: CASSYGTDYGYTF.

The chain combines TRBV29-1 with TRBJ1-3; 7 nucleotides line up with TRBD1. The V gene end was trimmed by 7 bases and the J gene end by 0 bases; junction bases not matched to a gene: 9. The CDR3 is 15 amino acids. The germline V gene encodes CDR1 SQVTM and CDR2 ANQGSEA. In DNA, the CDR3 is TGCAGCGCACAACAGGGGTCTAACTCTGGAAACACCATATATTTT. Protein sequence: CSAQQGSNSGNTIYF.

The V call is TRBV7-2, the J call TRBJ2-1; D ambiguous. V lost 0 bases, J lost 15 bases, and 18 bases lay in between. Germline V gene lookup returns CDR1 SGHTA and CDR2 FQGNSA. The CDR3 sequence is 14 residues long. CDR3 bases: TGTGCCAGCAGCTTAGCGCCCAGCCTGAACGAGGCGTTCTTC. Protein: CASSLAPSLNEAFF.

V usage is TRBV18 and J usage is TRBJ1-3; D remains ambiguous. Per germline, CDR1 KGHSH and CDR2 LQKENI. Deletions cut 5 bases from V and 4 bases from J, with 9 bases between. CDR3 length equals 13 residues. The CDR3 protein is CASSTGLGNTIYF. The CDR3 DNA follows: TGTGCCAGCTCAACTGGACTGGGAAACACCATATATTTT.

V usage is TRBV27 and J usage is TRBJ2-1; 7 bases line up with TRBD2. Looked up from germline, CDR1 is MNHEY and CDR2 is SMNVEV (reference sequence). V shed 6 bases, J shed 6 bases, and the junction held 11 bases outside the gene matches. This CDR3 region has 15 residues. The CDR3 loop is CASRLATTLGNEQFF. The CDR3 nucleotides read TGTGCCAGCAGACTAGCGACTACCCTGGGCAATGAGCAGTTCTTC.

The DNA of the CDR3 is TGTGCCAGCAGTGAATTCTTGGAGACCCAGTACTTC. It codes for CASSEFLETQYF. The rearrangement links TRBV25-1 to TRBJ2-5, with D unresolved. CDR3 size: 12 residues. V dropped 1 base and J dropped 5 bases, with 5 bases sitting between them. Looked up from germline, CDR1 is MGHDK and CDR2 is SYGVNS.

The gene calls are TRBV27 and TRBJ2-1, with D perhaps TRBD2 (5 bases). The germline V gene has CDR1 MNHEY and CDR2 SMNVEV (reference sequence). The CDR3 has 13 residues. The germline V and J ends were trimmed by 3 bases and 5 bases, with 8 bases remaining between them. The CDR3 is CASSLLGDNEQFF. The DNA for the CDR3 is TGTGCCAGCAGTTTGCTCGGGGACAATGAGCAGTTCTTC.